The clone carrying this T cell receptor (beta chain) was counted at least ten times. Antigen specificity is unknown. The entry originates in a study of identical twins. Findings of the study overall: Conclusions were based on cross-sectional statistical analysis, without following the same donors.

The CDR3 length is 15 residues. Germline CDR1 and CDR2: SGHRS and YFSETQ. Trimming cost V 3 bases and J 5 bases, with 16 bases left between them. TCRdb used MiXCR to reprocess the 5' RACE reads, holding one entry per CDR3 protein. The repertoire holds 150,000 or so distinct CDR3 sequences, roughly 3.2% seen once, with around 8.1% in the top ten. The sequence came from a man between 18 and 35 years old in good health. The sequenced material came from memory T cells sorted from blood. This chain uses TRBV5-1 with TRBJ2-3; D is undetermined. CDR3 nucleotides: TGCGCCAGCAGCTCACGTTCTCCGGGCGGAGATACGCAGTATTTT. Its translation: CASSSRSPGGDTQYF.